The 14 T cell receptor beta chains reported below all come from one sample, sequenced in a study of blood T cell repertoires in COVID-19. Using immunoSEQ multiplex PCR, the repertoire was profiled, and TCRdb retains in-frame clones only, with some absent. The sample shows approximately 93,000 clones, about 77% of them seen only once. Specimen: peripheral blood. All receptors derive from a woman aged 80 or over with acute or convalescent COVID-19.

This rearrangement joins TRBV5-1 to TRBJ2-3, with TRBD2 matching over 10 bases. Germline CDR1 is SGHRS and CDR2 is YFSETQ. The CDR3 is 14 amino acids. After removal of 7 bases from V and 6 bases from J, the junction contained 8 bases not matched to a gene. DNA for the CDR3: TGCGCCAGCGGTCAAGCGGGAGGGCCTGATACGCAGTATTTT. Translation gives CASGQAGGPDTQYF.

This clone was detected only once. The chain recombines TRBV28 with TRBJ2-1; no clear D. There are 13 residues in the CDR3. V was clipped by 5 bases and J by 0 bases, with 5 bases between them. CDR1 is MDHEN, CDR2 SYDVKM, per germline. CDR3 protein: CASSPPSYNEQFF. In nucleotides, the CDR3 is TGTGCCAGCAGTCCTCCCTCCTACAATGAGCAGTTCTTC.

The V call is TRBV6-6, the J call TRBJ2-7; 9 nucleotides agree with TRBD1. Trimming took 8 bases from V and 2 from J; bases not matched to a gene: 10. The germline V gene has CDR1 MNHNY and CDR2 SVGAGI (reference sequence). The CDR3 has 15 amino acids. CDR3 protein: CASGPPGQGPYEQYF. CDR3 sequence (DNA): TGTGCCAGCGGACCACCGGGACAGGGTCCCTACGAGCAGTACTTC.

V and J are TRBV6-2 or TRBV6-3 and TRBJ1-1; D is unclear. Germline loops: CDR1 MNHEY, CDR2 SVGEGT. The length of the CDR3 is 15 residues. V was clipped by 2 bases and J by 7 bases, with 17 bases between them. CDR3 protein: CASSYPAGEYSEAFF. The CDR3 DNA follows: TGTGCCAGCAGTTACCCCGCCGGGGAGTATAGTGAAGCTTTCTTT.

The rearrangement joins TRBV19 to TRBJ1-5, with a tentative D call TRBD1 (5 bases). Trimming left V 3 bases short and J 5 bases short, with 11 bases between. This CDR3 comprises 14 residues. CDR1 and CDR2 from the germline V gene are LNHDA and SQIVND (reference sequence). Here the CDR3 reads CASSIVGVDQPQHF. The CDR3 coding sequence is TGTGCCAGTAGTATTGTAGGGGTCGATCAGCCCCAGCATTTT.

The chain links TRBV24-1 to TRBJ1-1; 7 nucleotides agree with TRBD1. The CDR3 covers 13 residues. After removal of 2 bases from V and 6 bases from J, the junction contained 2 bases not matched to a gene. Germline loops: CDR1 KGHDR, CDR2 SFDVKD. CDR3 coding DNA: TGTGCCACCAGTGATTGGACAGGAGCTGAAGCTTTCTTT. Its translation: CATSDWTGAEAFF.

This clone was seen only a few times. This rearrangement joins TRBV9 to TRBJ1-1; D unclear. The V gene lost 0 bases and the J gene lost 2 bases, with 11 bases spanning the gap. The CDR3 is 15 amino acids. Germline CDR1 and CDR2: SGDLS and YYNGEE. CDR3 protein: CASSVVSGFNTEAFF. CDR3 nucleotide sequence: TGTGCCAGCAGCGTAGTTTCAGGCTTTAACACTGAAGCTTTCTTT.

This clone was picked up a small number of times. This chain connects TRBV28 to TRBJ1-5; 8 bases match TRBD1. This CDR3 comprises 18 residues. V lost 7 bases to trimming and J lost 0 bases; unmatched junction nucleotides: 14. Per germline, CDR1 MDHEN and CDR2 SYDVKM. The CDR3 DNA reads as TGTGCCAGCATTACCGGGGGACAGGAGAGACCTAGCAATCAGCCCCAGCATTTT. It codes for CASITGGQERPSNQPQHF. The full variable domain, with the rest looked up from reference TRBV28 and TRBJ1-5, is DVKVTQSSRYLVKRTGEKVFLECVQDMDHENMFWYRQDPGLGLRLIYFSYDVKMKEKGDIPEGYSVSREKKERFSLILESASTNQTSMYLCASITGGQERPSNQPQHFGDGTRLSIL.

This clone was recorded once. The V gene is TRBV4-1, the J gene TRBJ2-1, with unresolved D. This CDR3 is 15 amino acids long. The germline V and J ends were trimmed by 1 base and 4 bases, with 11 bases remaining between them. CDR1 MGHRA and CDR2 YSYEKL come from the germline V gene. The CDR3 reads CASSQGAAPYNEQFF. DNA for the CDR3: TGCGCCAGCAGCCAAGGGGCTGCCCCTTACAATGAGCAGTTCTTC.

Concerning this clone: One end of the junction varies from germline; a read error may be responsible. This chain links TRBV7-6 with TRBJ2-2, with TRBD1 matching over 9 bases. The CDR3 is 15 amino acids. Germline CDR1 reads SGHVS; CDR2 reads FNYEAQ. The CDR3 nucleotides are TGTGCCAGCGGCTTCGACAGGGGGAATACCGGGGAGCTGTTTTTT. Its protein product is CASGFDRGNTGELFF.

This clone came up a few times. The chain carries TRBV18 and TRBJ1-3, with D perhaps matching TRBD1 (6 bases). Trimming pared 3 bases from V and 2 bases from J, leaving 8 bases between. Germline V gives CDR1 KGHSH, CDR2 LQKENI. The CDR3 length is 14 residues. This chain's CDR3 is CASSPGGTGNTIYF. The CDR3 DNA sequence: TGTGCCAGCTCACCTGGGGGCACTGGAAACACCATATATTTT. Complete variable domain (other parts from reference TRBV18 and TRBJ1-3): NAGVMQNPRHLVRRRGQEARLRCSPMKGHSHVYWYRQLPEEGLKFMVYLQKENIIDESGMPKERFSAEFPKEGPSILRIQQVVRGDSAAYFCASSPGGTGNTIYFGEGSWLTVV.

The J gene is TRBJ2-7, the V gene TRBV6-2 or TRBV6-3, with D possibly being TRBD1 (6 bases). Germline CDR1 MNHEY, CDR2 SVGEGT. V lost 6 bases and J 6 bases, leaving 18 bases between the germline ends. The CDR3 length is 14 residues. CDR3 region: CASSLQGHPSEQYF. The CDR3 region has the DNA TGTGCCAGCAGCTTACAGGGCCATCCGTCCGAGCAGTACTTC.

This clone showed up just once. The CDR3 nucleotides are TGTGCCAGCAGCTTCGCGGATAGCAATCAGCCCCAGCATTTT. Its protein is CASSFADSNQPQHF. The chain couples TRBV7-9 to TRBJ1-5; no definite D call. The germline V and J ends were trimmed by 3 bases and 0 bases, with 6 bases remaining between them. Looked up from germline, CDR1 is SEHNR and CDR2 is FQNEAQ (reference sequence). The CDR3 spans 14 residues.

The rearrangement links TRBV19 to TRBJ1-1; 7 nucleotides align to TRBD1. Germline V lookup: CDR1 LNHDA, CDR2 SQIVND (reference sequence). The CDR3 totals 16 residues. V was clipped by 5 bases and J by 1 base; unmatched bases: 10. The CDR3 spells CASSSYNRGWNTEAFF. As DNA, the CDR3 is TGTGCCAGTAGTTCATATAACAGGGGTTGGAACACTGAAGCTTTCTTT.